The 4 T cell receptor beta chains listed next were all sequenced from one sample in a study of T cell responses to AZD1222 COVID-19 vaccine. Sequenced by immunoSEQ multiplex PCR; TCRdb stores in-frame clones only, minus some. The sample comprises over 140,000 clones, 80% to 95% of which are singletons, and approximately 3.8% rests with the top ten. The sequenced sample was peripheral blood, obtained 28 days after the second AZD1222 dose. The receptor set was obtained from an adult who received the AZD1222 COVID-19 vaccine.

V gene TRBV10-2 combines with J gene TRBJ2-1, with D unclear. Germline CDR1 is WSHSY and CDR2 is SAAADI. The length of the CDR3 is 12 residues. V was shortened by 4 bases and J by 4 bases, with 5 bases between the two germline ends. CDR3 residues: CASSVQYNEQFF. DNA for the CDR3: TGCGCCAGCAGTGTCCAGTACAATGAGCAGTTCTTC.

This clone showed up just once. This rearrangement joins TRBV18 to TRBJ1-2, with TRBD1 matching 7 bases. The V and J ends lost 2 bases and 8 bases, in that order; junction bases with no gene match: 17. Germline CDR1 reads KGHSH; CDR2 reads LQKENI. The CDR3 runs 17 residues. The CDR3 region is CASSPRAQGLIREGYTF. In DNA form, the CDR3 reads TGTGCCAGCTCACCAAGGGCACAGGGGTTGATCCGGGAAGGCTACACCTTC.

This chain joins TRBV27 and TRBJ2-4; D is unresolved. V was pared by 4 bases and J by 0 bases, with 10 bases between. The germline V gene encodes CDR1 MNHEY and CDR2 SMNVEV (reference sequence). The CDR3 is 15 residues long. Here the CDR3 reads CASSSPRLAKNIQYF. The CDR3, as DNA: TGTGCCAGCAGTTCGCCCCGACTAGCCAAAAACATTCAGTACTTC.

The J gene is TRBJ1-3, the V gene TRBV28; the D is unclear. CDR3 size: 15 residues. The V gene lost 3 bases and the J gene lost 0 bases, with 9 bases spanning the gap. Germline loops: CDR1 MDHEN, CDR2 SYDVKM. CDR3 sequence: CASSFRIFSGNTIYF. The CDR3 DNA follows: TGTGCCAGCAGTTTTCGGATTTTCTCTGGAAACACCATATATTTT. The whole variable domain, remainder taken from reference TRBV28 and TRBJ1-3, is DVKVTQSSRYLVKRTGEKVFLECVQDMDHENMFWYRQDPGLGLRLIYFSYDVKMKEKGDIPEGYSVSREKKERFSLILESASTNQTSMYLCASSFRIFSGNTIYFGEGSWLTVV.